The entry that follows covers one TCR beta chain sequence. Its cognate antigen has yet to be identified. No base quality values were provided; no much bigger clone lies one nucleotide off. The library was built by means of the immunoSEQ multiplex PCR assay. In TCRdb, the immuneACCESS table is reduced to in-frame sequences with V and J assigned. These tables do not hold every clone; where another copy was compared, an unresolved V gene accounts for under half, and the others remain unexplained. This sample comprises about 40,000 clones, 90% to 95% of them detected only once. Of the sample, roughly 8.7% is held by the ten largest clones. This sample is drawn from a study of T cell changes during pregnancy in multiple sclerosis (dated by TCRdb to the late 2010s). General notes on the study: Changes in the T cell repertoire over the course of pregnancy were examined in this study in women with multiple sclerosis.

CDR1 SGHTA and CDR2 FQGTGA are derived from the germline V gene. Including the terminal cysteine and phenylalanine, the CDR3 comprises 15 residues. The only DNA kept is the CDR3, 45 bases in frame from the first base. V loses 5 bases at its end and J loses 4 bases; junction bases beyond the gene matches: 5. Recombination connected TRBV7-3 to TRBJ2-3, with 11 bases aligning to TRBD2. Source: CD8+ T cells from peripheral blood mononuclear cells, taken in the third trimester of pregnancy. This sequence originates from a female donor with multiple sclerosis, enrolled in a pregnancy study. The base sequence is TGTGCCAGCAGCGCTAGCGGGGGGAACCCAGATACGCAGTATTTT. The encoded protein is CASSASGGNPDTQYF.